The clone carrying this T cell receptor beta chain is a singleton in its sample. Its antigen is undetermined. This CDR3 is also generated by other DNA sequences in the sample. The investigators reverse transcribed all of the isolated RNA, so they sequenced expressed TCRB transcripts. Method: immunoSEQ multiplex PCR; TCRdb's copy keeps in-frame clones and lacks some. This sample has 200,000 to 250,000 clones, with 68% found just once. CD45RO/CCR7/CD25/CD127/CD95/CD27 separated CD4+ naive, central memory, regulatory and stem cell-like memory cells by sorting. Each sorted population was over 98% pure. These data originate in a study of beta chain features in type 1 diabetes. Study conclusions and caveats: Insertions were fewer and deletions more numerous at VDJ junctions in type 1 diabetes patients.

The CDR3 spans 13 residues. V was cut by 3 bases and J by 0 bases, with 7 bases left in between. CDR1 and CDR2 from the germline V gene are SQVTM and ANQGSEA. The clonotype was recovered from a man aged 25 to 45 in good health. V and J are TRBV29-1 and TRBJ2-3; D may be TRBD2 (6 bases). The sample was naive CD4+ T cells from blood. As DNA, the CDR3 is TGCAGCGTTGACAGCGGGAGCACAGATACGCAGTATTTT. It encodes CSVDSGSTDTQYF.